This section outlines one T cell receptor beta chain sequence together with its context. CDR3 length: 15 residues. Between the trimmed V and J ends, which lost 0 bases and 6 bases, there was a span of 13 bases. The V gene's germline CDR1 is SGDLS and CDR2 YYNGEE. The source of the sample is a study of T cell changes during pregnancy in multiple sclerosis. The table came from immunoSEQ multiplex PCR; TCRdb's copy has only in-frame clones and leaves some out. This table holds 45,000 to 65,000 clones, about nine tenths found once. The source material was CD4+ T cells from peripheral blood mononuclear cells, sampled in the third trimester of pregnancy. This chain uses TRBV9 with TRBJ1-5; D gene uncertain. This TCR came from a female donor with multiple sclerosis, enrolled in a pregnancy study. As DNA, the CDR3 is TGTGCCAGCAGCGTAGAGGGAGGACCAGCTCAGCCCCAGCATTTT. Protein: CASSVEGGPAQPQHF.